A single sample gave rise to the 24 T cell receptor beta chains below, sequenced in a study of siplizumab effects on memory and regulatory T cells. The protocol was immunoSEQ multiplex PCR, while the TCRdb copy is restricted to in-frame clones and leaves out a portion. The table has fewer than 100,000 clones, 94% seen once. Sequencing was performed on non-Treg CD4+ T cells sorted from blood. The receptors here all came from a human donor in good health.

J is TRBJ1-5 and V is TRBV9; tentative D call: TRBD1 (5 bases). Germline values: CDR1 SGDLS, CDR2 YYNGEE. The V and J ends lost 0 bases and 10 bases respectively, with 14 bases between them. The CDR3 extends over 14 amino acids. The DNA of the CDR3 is TGTGCCAGCAGCGTAGACGTTACCTGGACACCCCAGCATTTT. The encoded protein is CASSVDVTWTPQHF.

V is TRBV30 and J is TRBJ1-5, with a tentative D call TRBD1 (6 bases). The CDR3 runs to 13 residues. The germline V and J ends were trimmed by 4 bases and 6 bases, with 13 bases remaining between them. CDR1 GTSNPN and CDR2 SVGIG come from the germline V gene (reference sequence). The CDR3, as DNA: TGTGCCTGGACCCAGGGAGGGGGTCAGCCCCAGCATTTT. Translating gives CAWTQGGGQPQHF.

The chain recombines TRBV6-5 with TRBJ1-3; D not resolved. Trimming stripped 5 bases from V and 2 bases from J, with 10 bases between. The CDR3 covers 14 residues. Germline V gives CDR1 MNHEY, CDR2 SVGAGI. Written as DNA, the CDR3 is TGTGCCAGCAGTACGGAAAGTCCTGGAAACACCATATATTTT. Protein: CASSTESPGNTIYF.

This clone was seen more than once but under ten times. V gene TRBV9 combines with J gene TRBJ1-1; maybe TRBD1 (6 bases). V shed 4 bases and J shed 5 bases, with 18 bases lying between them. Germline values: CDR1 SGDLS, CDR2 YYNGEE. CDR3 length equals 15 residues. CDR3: CASSPKGVGTTEAFF. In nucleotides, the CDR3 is TGTGCCAGCAGCCCCAAAGGAGTAGGGACAACTGAAGCTTTCTTT.

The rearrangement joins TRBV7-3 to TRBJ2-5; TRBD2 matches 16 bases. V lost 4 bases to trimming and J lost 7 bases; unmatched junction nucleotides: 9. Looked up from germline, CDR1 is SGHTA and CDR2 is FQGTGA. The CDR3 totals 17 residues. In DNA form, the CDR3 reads TGTGCCAGCAGCTCCCCAGGGACTAGCGGGGGGGCCGGGACCCAGTACTTC. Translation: CASSSPGTSGGAGTQYF. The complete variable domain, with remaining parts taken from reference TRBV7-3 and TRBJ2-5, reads GAGVSQTPSNKVTEKGKYVELRCDPISGHTALYWYRQSLGQGPEFLIYFQGTGAADDSGLPNDRFFAVRPEGSVSTLKIQRTERGDSAVYLCASSSPGTSGGAGTQYFGPGTRLLVL.

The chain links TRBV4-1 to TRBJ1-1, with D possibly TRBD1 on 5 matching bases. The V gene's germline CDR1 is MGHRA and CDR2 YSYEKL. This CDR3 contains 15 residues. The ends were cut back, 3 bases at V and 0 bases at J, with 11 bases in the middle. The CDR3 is CASSQQGGVNTEAFF. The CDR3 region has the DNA TGCGCCAGCAGCCAGCAGGGTGGGGTGAACACTGAAGCTTTCTTT.

The CDR3 reads CASKWDTEAFF. The CDR3, as DNA: TGTGCCAGCAAGTGGGACACTGAAGCTTTCTTT. The V call is TRBV28, the J call TRBJ1-1; D gene ambiguous. The CDR3 has 11 amino acids. Between the trimmed V and J ends, which lost 7 bases and 3 bases, there was a span of 6 bases. Germline CDR1 reads MDHEN; CDR2 reads SYDVKM. Supplemented by reference TRBV28 and TRBJ1-1, the full variable domain reads DVKVTQSSRYLVKRTGEKVFLECVQDMDHENMFWYRQDPGLGLRLIYFSYDVKMKEKGDIPEGYSVSREKKERFSLILESASTNQTSMYLCASKWDTEAFFGQGTRLTVV.

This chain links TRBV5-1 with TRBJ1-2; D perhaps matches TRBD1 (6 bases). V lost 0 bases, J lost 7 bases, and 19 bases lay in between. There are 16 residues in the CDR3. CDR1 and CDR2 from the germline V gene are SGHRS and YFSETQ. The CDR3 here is CASSLGPQSGESGYTF. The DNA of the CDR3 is TGCGCCAGCAGCTTGGGGCCCCAGTCAGGGGAAAGTGGCTACACCTTC.

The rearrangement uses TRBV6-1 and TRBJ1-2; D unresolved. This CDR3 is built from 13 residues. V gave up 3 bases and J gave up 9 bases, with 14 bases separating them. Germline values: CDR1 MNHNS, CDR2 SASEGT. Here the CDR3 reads CASSEGSVSSYTF. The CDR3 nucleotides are TGTGCCAGCAGTGAGGGCAGCGTGAGCAGCTACACCTTC.

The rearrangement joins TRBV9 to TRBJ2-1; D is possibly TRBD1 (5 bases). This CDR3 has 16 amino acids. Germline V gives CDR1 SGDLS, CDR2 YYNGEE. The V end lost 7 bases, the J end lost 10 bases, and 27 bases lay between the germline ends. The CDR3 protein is CASALSPRQPWVEQFF. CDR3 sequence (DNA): TGTGCCAGCGCCCTATCTCCCAGACAGCCTTGGGTAGAGCAGTTCTTC.

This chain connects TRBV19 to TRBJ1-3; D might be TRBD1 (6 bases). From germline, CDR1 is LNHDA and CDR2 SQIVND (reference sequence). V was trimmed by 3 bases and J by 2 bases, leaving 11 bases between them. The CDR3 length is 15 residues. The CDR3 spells CASSMMGAAGNTIYF. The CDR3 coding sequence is TGTGCCAGTAGTATGATGGGGGCCGCTGGAAACACCATATATTTT.

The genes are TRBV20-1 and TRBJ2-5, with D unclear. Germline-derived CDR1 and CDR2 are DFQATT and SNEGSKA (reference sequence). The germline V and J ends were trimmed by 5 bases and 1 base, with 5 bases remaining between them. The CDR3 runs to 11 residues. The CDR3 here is CSALRQETQYF. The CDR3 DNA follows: TGCAGTGCTCTCCGCCAAGAGACCCAGTACTTC.

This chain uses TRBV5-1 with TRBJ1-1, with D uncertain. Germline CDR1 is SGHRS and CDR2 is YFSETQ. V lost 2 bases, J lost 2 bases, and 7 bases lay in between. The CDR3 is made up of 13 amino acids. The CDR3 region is CASSFKINTEAFF. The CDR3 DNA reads TGCGCCAGCAGCTTTAAGATCAACACTGAAGCTTTCTTT.

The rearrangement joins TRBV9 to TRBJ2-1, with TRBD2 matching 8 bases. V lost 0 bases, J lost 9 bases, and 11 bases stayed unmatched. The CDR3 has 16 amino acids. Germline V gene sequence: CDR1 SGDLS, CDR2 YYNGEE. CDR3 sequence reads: CASSVEGAGGWGEQFF. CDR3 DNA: TGTGCCAGCAGCGTAGAAGGGGCGGGAGGATGGGGTGAGCAGTTCTTC.

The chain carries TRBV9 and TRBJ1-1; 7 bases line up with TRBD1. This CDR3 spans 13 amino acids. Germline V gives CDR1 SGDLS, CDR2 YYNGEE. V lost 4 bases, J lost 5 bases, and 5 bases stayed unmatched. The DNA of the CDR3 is TGTGCCAGCAGCAACAGGGGTCGGACTGAAGCTTTCTTT. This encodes CASSNRGRTEAFF. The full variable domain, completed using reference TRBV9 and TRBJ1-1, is DSGVTQTPKHLITATGQRVTLRCSPRSGDLSVYWYQQSLDQGLQFLIQYYNGEERAKGNILERFSAQQFPDLHSELNLSSLELGDSALYFCASSNRGRTEAFFGQGTRLTVV.

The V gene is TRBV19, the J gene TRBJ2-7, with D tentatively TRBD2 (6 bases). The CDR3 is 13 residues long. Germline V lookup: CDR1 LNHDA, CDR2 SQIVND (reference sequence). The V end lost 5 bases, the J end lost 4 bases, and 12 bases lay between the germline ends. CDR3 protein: CASSVMGRYEQYF. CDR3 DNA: TGTGCCAGTAGTGTAATGGGGAGGTACGAGCAGTACTTC.

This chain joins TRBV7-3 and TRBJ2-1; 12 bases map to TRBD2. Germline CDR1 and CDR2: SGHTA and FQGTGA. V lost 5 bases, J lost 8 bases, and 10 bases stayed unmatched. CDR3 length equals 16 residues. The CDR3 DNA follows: TGTGCCAGCAGCCGCTACGCTAGCGGGGGGGTGGATGAGCAGTTCTTC. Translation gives CASSRYASGGVDEQFF.

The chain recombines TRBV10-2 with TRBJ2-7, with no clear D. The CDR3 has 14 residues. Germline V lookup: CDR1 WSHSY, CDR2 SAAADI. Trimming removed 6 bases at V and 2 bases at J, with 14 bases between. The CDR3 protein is CASSNQGITYEQYF. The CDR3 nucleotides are TGCGCCAGCAGCAACCAAGGCATCACCTACGAGCAGTACTTC.

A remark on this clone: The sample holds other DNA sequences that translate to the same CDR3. The CDR3 spells CASSPSTGPYEQYF. The CDR3 nucleotides read TGTGCCAGCAGTCCCTCCACAGGGCCCTACGAGCAGTACTTC. This rearrangement joins TRBV27 to TRBJ2-7; perhaps TRBD1 as D (6 bases). Germline V CDR1 and CDR2: MNHEY, SMNVEV (reference sequence). Trimming took off 5 bases at V and 2 bases at J, with 13 bases between the two ends. The CDR3 length is 14 residues.

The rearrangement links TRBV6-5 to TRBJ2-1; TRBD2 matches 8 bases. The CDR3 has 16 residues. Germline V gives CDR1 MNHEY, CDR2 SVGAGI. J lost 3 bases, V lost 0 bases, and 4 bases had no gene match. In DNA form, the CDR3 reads TGTGCCAGCAGTTACTCGGGCGGGAGGTTCTACAATGAGCAGTTCTTC. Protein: CASSYSGGRFYNEQFF.

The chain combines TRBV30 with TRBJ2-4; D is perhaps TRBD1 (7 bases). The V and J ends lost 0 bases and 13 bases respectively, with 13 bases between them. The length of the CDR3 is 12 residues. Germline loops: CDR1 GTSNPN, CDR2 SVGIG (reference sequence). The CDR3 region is CAWSVDRDSQYF. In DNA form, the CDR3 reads TGTGCCTGGAGTGTAGACAGGGACTCCCAGTACTTC. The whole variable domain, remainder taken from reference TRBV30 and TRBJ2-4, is SQTIHQWPATLVQPVGSPLSLECTVEGTSNPNLYWYRQAAGRGLQLLFYSVGIGQISSEVPQNLSASRPQDRQFILSSKKLLLSDSGFYLCAWSVDRDSQYFGAGTRLSVL.

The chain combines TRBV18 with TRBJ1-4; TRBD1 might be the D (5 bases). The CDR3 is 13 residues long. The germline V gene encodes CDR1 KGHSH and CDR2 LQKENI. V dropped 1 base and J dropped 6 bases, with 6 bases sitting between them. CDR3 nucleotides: TGTGCCAGCTCACCACAGGGGCATGAAAAACTGTTTTTT. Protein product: CASSPQGHEKLFF.

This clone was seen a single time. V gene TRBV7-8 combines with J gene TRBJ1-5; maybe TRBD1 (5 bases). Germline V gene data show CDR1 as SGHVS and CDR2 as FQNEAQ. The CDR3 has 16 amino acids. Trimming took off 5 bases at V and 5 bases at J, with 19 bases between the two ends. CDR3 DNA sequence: TGTGCCAGCAGCCCGCATAGGCAGGTAGGGGATCAGCCCCAGCATTTT. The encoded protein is CASSPHRQVGDQPQHF.

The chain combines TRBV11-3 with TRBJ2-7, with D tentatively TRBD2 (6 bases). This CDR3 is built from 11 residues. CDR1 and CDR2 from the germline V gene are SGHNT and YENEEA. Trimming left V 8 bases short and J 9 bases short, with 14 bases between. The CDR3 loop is CASGNQGGQYF. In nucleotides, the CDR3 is TGTGCCAGCGGCAACCAGGGAGGGCAGTACTTC.